A selection of T cell receptor beta chains follows, all from one sample in a study of blood T cell repertoires in COVID-19. Profiled with immunoSEQ multiplex PCR; TCRdb holds only in-frame clones, not every one. The sample includes more than 200,000 clones, 70% to 90% of them seen just once. Sequencing was done on a sample of PBMCs or T cells enriched from blood (not recorded which). The receptor source for this set is a young man who had recovered from COVID-19. Both conserved end residues are part of each CDR3. The order of the fields is CDR3 protein, CDR3 DNA, D gene, clone size, V gene, J gene. The D gene is left open where the match is weak. Clone size, where shown, is once, few, many, or a class for clones that have expanded.

CDR3 protein: CASSPPDRDNSPLHF
CDR3 DNA: TGTGCCAGCAGTCCCCCCGACAGGGACAATTCACCCCTCCACTTT
D gene: TRBD1
clone size: few
V gene: TRBV28
J gene: TRBJ1-6

CDR3 protein: CASNIGGWDYEQYF
CDR3 DNA: TGTGCCAGTAATATCGGGGGTTGGGACTACGAGCAGTACTTC
D gene: -
clone size: -
V gene: TRBV7-9
J gene: TRBJ2-7

CDR3 protein: CATSRVTGAEEQYF
CDR3 DNA: TGTGCCACCAGCAGAGTGACAGGGGCGGAAGAGCAGTACTTC
D gene: TRBD1
clone size: -
V gene: TRBV15
J gene: TRBJ2-7

CDR3 protein: CASSPVYNSPLHF
CDR3 DNA: TGTGCCAGCAGCCCAGTATATAATTCACCCCTCCACTTT
D gene: -
clone size: few
V gene: TRBV7-6
J gene: TRBJ1-6

CDR3 protein: CASSPDRGLTTGELFF
CDR3 DNA: TGTGCCAGCAGTCCAGACAGGGGGCTTACAACCGGGGAGCTGTTTTTT
D gene: TRBD1
clone size: -
V gene: TRBV25-1
J gene: TRBJ2-2

CDR3 protein: CASSAGTGGVTEAFF
CDR3 DNA: TGTGCCAGTAGTGCAGGGACAGGGGGCGTCACTGAAGCTTTCTTT
D gene: TRBD1
clone size: -
V gene: TRBV19
J gene: TRBJ1-1

CDR3 protein: CASRTGTGNTIYF
CDR3 DNA: TGTGCCAGCAGGACAGGGACTGGAAACACCATATATTTT
D gene: TRBD1
clone size: -
V gene: TRBV6-5
J gene: TRBJ1-3

CDR3 protein: CSVAFTGADTQYF
CDR3 DNA: TGCAGCGTTGCGTTTACCGGGGCAGATACGCAGTATTTT
D gene: -
clone size: -
V gene: TRBV29-1
J gene: TRBJ2-3

CDR3 protein: CASSMGDSNYGYTF
CDR3 DNA: TGTGCCAGTAGTATGGGGGACAGTAACTATGGCTACACCTTC
D gene: TRBD1
clone size: few
V gene: TRBV19
J gene: TRBJ1-2

CDR3 protein: CAWSATRAGELFF
CDR3 DNA: TGTGCCTGGAGTGCTACGAGGGCCGGGGAGCTGTTTTTT
D gene: -
clone size: -
V gene: TRBV30
J gene: TRBJ2-2

CDR3 protein: CASSQGGGQETQYF
CDR3 DNA: TGTGCCAGCAGCCAAGGAGGAGGGCAAGAGACCCAGTACTTC
D gene: -
clone size: -
V gene: TRBV3-1/TRBV3-2
J gene: TRBJ2-5

CDR3 protein: CASSLARPSGEKLFF
CDR3 DNA: TGTGCCAGCAGCTTAGCGCGGCCTAGCGGTGAAAAACTGTTTTTT
D gene: -
clone size: once
V gene: TRBV7-9
J gene: TRBJ1-4

CDR3 protein: CASSSVNTGELFF
CDR3 DNA: TGTGCCAGCAGTTCGGTAAACACCGGGGAGCTGTTTTTT
D gene: -
clone size: -
V gene: TRBV27
J gene: TRBJ2-2

CDR3 protein: CASATGRLRNNQPQHF
CDR3 DNA: TGTGCCAGCGCCACAGGTAGATTACGCAACAATCAGCCCCAGCATTTT
D gene: -
clone size: -
V gene: TRBV7-2
J gene: TRBJ1-5

CDR3 protein: CASSFGRGTGGHEQYF
CDR3 DNA: TGTGCCAGCAGTTTCGGTCGTGGGACAGGGGGCCACGAGCAGTACTTC
D gene: TRBD1
clone size: -
V gene: TRBV27
J gene: TRBJ2-7

CDR3 protein: CASTTGQGLGTGELFF
CDR3 DNA: TGTGCCAGCACTACTGGGCAGGGACTTGGCACCGGGGAGCTGTTTTTT
D gene: -
clone size: -
V gene: TRBV28
J gene: TRBJ2-2

CDR3 protein: CASSLWVTDEQFF
CDR3 DNA: TGCGCCAGCAGCTTGTGGGTAACAGATGAGCAGTTCTTC
D gene: -
clone size: -
V gene: TRBV5-1
J gene: TRBJ2-1

CDR3 protein: CASSPKRSRYEQYF
CDR3 DNA: TGTGCCAGCAGCCCAAAGCGCTCGCGCTACGAGCAGTACTTC
D gene: -
clone size: many
V gene: TRBV7-9
J gene: TRBJ2-7

CDR3 protein: CATRQGNEAFF
CDR3 DNA: TGTGCCACTCGACAGGGGAATGAAGCTTTCTTT
D gene: TRBD1
clone size: -
V gene: TRBV10-3
J gene: TRBJ1-1

CDR3 protein: CASSPGQGRIDEQFF
CDR3 DNA: TGCGCCAGCAGCCCGGGACAGGGTCGGATCGATGAGCAGTTCTTC
D gene: TRBD1
clone size: -
V gene: TRBV4-1
J gene: TRBJ2-1

CDR3 protein: CASKTTGGRMTQYF
CDR3 DNA: TGTGCCAGCAAGACGACAGGGGGCAGGATGACCCAGTACTTC
D gene: TRBD1
clone size: -
V gene: TRBV2
J gene: TRBJ2-5

CDR3 protein: CASTPRVSGSNEQFF
CDR3 DNA: TGCGCCAGCACCCCTCGGGTTAGCGGGAGTAATGAGCAGTTCTTC
D gene: TRBD2
clone size: once
V gene: TRBV10-2
J gene: TRBJ2-1

CDR3 protein: CASSPAQNQPQHF
CDR3 DNA: TGTGCCAGCAGCCCCGCCCAGAATCAGCCCCAGCATTTT
D gene: -
clone size: few
V gene: TRBV7-9
J gene: TRBJ1-5

CDR3 protein: CASSRGLARKETQYF
CDR3 DNA: TGTGCCAGCAGCCGTGGACTAGCGCGGAAAGAGACCCAGTACTTC
D gene: TRBD2
clone size: -
V gene: TRBV7-6
J gene: TRBJ2-5

CDR3 protein: CASSGRTGTNTEAFF
CDR3 DNA: TGTGCCAGCAGCGGACGGACAGGGACAAACACTGAAGCTTTCTTT
D gene: TRBD1
clone size: -
V gene: TRBV9
J gene: TRBJ1-1

CDR3 protein: CASSSLLLAGEAFF
CDR3 DNA: TGTGCCAGCAGCTCTCTCCTCCTAGCTGGGGAAGCTTTCTTT
D gene: -
clone size: -
V gene: TRBV5-4
J gene: TRBJ1-1

CDR3 protein: CASSALDRNQPQHF
CDR3 DNA: TGTGCCAGCAGTGCTTTGGACAGAAATCAGCCCCAGCATTTT
D gene: -
clone size: -
V gene: TRBV2
J gene: TRBJ1-5

CDR3 protein: CASSYSGDLEENF
CDR3 DNA: TGTGCCAGCAGTTACTCGGGAGACTTAGAGGAAAATTTT
D gene: -
clone size: -
V gene: TRBV6-5
J gene: TRBJ2-3

CDR3 protein: CASSYYGGHNSPLHF
CDR3 DNA: TGTGCCAGCAGTTACTATGGGGGCCATAATTCACCCCTCCACTTT
D gene: -
clone size: -
V gene: TRBV6-5
J gene: TRBJ1-6

CDR3 protein: CASSERGQFEQFF
CDR3 DNA: TGTGCCAGCAGTGAACGTGGGCAGTTCGAGCAGTTCTTC
D gene: -
clone size: -
V gene: TRBV2
J gene: TRBJ2-1

CDR3 protein: CASSSLGQGPDEPQHF
CDR3 DNA: TGTGCCAGCAGTTCCCTGGGACAGGGACCTGATGAGCCCCAGCATTTT
D gene: TRBD1
clone size: -
V gene: TRBV28
J gene: TRBJ1-5

CDR3 protein: CASSPRAGETQYF
CDR3 DNA: TGTGCCAGCAGCCCCAGGGCGGGGGAGACCCAGTACTTC
D gene: -
clone size: -
V gene: TRBV11-3
J gene: TRBJ2-5

CDR3 protein: CASSLRQGPGELFF
CDR3 DNA: TGTGCCAGTAGTCTCCGACAGGGTCCCGGGGAGCTGTTTTTT
D gene: TRBD1
clone size: once
V gene: TRBV19
J gene: TRBJ2-2

CDR3 protein: CASSLVTSTGELFF
CDR3 DNA: TGTGCCAGCAGCTTAGTGACTAGCACCGGGGAGCTGTTTTTT
D gene: -
clone size: once
V gene: TRBV11-2
J gene: TRBJ2-2

CDR3 protein: CASSQVFSGHQPQHF
CDR3 DNA: TGCGCCAGCAGCCAAGTTTTTTCTGGGCATCAGCCCCAGCATTTT
D gene: -
clone size: -
V gene: TRBV4-1
J gene: TRBJ1-5